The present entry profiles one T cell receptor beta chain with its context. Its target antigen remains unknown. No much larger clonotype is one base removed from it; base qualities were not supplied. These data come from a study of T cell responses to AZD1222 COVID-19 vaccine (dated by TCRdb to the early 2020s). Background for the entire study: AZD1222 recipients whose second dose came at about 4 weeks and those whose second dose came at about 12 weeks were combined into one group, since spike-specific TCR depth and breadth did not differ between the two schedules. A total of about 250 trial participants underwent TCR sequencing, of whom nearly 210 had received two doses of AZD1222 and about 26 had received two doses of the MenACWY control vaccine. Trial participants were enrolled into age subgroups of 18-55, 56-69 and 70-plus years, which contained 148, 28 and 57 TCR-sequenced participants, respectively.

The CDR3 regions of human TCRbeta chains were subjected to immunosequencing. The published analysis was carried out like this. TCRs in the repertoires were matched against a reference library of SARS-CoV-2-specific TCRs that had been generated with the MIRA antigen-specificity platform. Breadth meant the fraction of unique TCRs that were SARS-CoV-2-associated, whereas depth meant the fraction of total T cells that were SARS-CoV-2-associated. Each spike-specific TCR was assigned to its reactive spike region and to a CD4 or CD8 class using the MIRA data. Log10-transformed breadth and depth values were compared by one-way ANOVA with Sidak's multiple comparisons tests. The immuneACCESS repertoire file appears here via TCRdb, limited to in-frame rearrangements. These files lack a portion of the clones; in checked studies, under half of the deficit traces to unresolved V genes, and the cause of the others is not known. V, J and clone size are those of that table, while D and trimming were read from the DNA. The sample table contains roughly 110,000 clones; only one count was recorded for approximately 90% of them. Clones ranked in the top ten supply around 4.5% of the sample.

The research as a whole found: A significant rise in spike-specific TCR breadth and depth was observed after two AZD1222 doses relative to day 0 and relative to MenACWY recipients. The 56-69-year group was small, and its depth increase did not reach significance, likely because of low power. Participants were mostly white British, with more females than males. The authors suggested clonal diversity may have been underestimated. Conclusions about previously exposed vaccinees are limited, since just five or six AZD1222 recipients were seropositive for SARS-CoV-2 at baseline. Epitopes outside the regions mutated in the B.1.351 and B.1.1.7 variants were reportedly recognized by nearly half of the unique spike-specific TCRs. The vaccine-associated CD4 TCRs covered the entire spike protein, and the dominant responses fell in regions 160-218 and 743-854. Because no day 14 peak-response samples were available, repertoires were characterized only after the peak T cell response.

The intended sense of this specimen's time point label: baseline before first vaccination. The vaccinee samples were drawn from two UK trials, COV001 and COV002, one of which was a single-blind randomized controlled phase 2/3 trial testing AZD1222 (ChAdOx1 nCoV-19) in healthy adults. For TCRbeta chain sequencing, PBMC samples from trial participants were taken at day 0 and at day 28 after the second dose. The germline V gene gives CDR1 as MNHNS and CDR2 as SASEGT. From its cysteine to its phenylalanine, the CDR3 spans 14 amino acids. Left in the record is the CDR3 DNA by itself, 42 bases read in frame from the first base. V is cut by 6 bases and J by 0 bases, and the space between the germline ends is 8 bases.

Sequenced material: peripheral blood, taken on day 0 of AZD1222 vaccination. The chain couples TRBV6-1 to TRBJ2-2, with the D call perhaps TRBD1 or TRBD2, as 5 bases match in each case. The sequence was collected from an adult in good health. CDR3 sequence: CASRGVANTGELFF. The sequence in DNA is TGTGCCAGCAGGGGGGTCGCGAACACCGGGGAGCTGTTTTTT.